Listed below are T cell receptor beta chains from one sample, sequenced in a study of OX40 agonist ivuxolimab in advanced cancers. TCRdb's copy holds only in-frame clones and misses some; the assay was immunoSEQ multiplex PCR. In the table there are roughly 67,000 clones, over 75% of which are singletons. Sequences were derived from CD4+ or CD8+ T cells sorted from blood, sampled in a trial of the OX40 agonist ivuxolimab. These receptors all stem from an adult with an advanced solid tumor such as melanoma, head and neck, liver or kidney cancer. The CDR3 runs from the conserved cysteine through the conserved F or W. D genes are given only for firm matches. Only part of the rows carry a size: once, few, many, or a class if the clone is expanded.

abundance	v_gene	d_gene	j_gene	CDR3aa	CDR3nt
-	TRBV6-6	TRBD2	TRBJ2-3	CASSPGGSTDTQYF	TGTGCCAGCAGCCCGGGGGGGTCCACAGATACGCAGTATTTT
-	TRBV28	-	TRBJ2-7	CASSFPLRIYYEQYF	TGTGCCAGCAGTTTTCCCCTAAGGATTTACTACGAGCAGTACTTC
-	TRBV28	-	TRBJ2-5	CASSLVGSSSQETQYF	TGTGCCAGCAGTTTGGTTGGATCTTCTTCCCAAGAGACCCAGTACTTC
-	TRBV2	TRBD1	TRBJ1-2	CASTRQGAGYGYTF	TGTGCCAGCACTCGACAGGGGGCCGGCTATGGCTACACCTTC
-	TRBV19	TRBD1	TRBJ2-7	CASSILGTGAYEQYF	TGTGCCAGTAGTATTTTGGGGACAGGGGCCTACGAGCAGTACTTC
-	TRBV2	TRBD1	TRBJ1-5	CASRTGEIQPQHF	TGTGCCAGCAGAACAGGGGAAATTCAGCCCCAGCATTTT
-	TRBV28	-	TRBJ2-2	CASTNGQAGELFF	TGTGCCAGCACTAACGGCCAAGCCGGGGAGCTGTTTTTT
-	TRBV19	TRBD2	TRBJ2-3	CASSIAHYASGSTDTQYF	TGTGCCAGTAGTATAGCCCACTATGCTAGCGGGAGCACAGATACGCAGTATTTT
-	TRBV4-2	TRBD2	TRBJ2-1	CASSGLAGESDEQFF	TGTGCCAGCAGTGGACTAGCGGGAGAGTCGGATGAGCAGTTCTTC
-	TRBV19	-	TRBJ1-5	CASSSGWTQPQHF	TGTGCCAGTAGCTCAGGGTGGACTCAGCCCCAGCATTTT
-	TRBV9	TRBD1	TRBJ1-5	CASSEGQESNQPQHF	TGTGCCAGCAGCGAGGGACAGGAAAGCAATCAGCCCCAGCATTTT
-	TRBV5-1	-	TRBJ2-1	CASSSTPGDSNEQFF	TGCGCCAGCAGCTCCACACCGGGGGACTCCAATGAGCAGTTCTTC
few	TRBV7-2	-	TRBJ1-3	CASSLAGAPGNTIYF	TGTGCCAGCAGCCTCGCAGGGGCGCCCGGAAACACCATATATTTT
-	TRBV25-1	-	TRBJ1-6	CASSVGSSYNSPLHF	TGTGCCAGCAGTGTCGGGAGCTCCTATAATTCACCCCTCCACTTT
-	TRBV7-8	TRBD1	TRBJ1-6	CASSLGPVILGQSPLHF	TGTGCCAGCAGCTTAGGCCCCGTTATCTTGGGACAGTCACCCCTCCACTTT
-	TRBV28	-	TRBJ1-3	CASSSTDSGNTIYF	TGTGCCAGCAGTTCCACCGACTCTGGAAACACCATATATTTT
-	TRBV28	-	TRBJ1-2	CASSPPGGGNYGYTF	TGTGCCAGCAGTCCTCCTGGTGGGGGCAACTATGGCTACACCTTC
-	TRBV29-1	-	TRBJ1-5	CSVEAGGNQPQHF	TGCAGCGTTGAAGCAGGCGGCAATCAGCCCCAGCATTTT
-	TRBV4-1	TRBD1	TRBJ1-3	CASSQGDRARSGNTIYF	TGCGCCAGCAGCCAAGGGGACAGGGCGAGGTCTGGAAACACCATATATTTT
-	TRBV28	TRBD2	TRBJ2-3	CASSPSGGAKDTQYF	TGTGCCAGCAGCCCTAGCGGGGGGGCCAAAGATACGCAGTATTTT
-	TRBV2	-	TRBJ1-1	CASSFGSEAFF	TGTGCCAGCAGCTTCGGTTCTGAAGCTTTCTTT
-	TRBV5-1	-	TRBJ2-1	CASSYGERRFF	TGCGCCAGCAGCTACGGGGAGAGAAGGTTCTTC
-	TRBV5-1	TRBD1	TRBJ2-5	CASNTGDENRETQYF	TGCGCCAGCAATACAGGGGACGAAAACAGGGAGACCCAGTACTTC
few	TRBV5-6	-	TRBJ1-1	CASSWKTGTANTEAFF	TGTGCCAGCAGCTGGAAGACCGGGACGGCAAACACTGAAGCTTTCTTT
few	TRBV5-8	-	TRBJ1-5	CASSFGPQHF	TGTGCCAGCAGCTTTGGGCCCCAGCATTTT
-	TRBV28	-	TRBJ1-1	CASSLSEGMNTEAFF	TGTGCCAGCAGTTTAAGCGAGGGGATGAACACTGAAGCTTTCTTT
-	TRBV7-2	TRBD2	TRBJ2-2	CASSLGGGGASGELFF	TGTGCCAGCAGCTTAGGGGGGGGAGGGGCCTCCGGGGAGCTGTTTTTT
-	TRBV9	TRBD1	TRBJ2-3	CASSGRQGPGQYESTDTQYF	TGTGCCAGCAGCGGACGACAGGGGCCCGGGCAGTACGAAAGCACAGATACGCAGTATTTT
-	TRBV7-3	TRBD2	TRBJ2-3	CASSSIAGGIDTQYF	TGTGCCAGCAGCTCCATAGCGGGAGGGATAGATACGCAGTATTTT
few	TRBV5-1	TRBD1	TRBJ1-1	CASSLGQGVTEAFF	TGCGCCAGCAGCCTAGGACAGGGAGTGACTGAAGCTTTCTTT
-	TRBV10-3	-	TRBJ2-3	CAISSPGQTADTQYF	TGTGCCATCAGTTCTCCGGGCCAGACAGCAGATACGCAGTATTTT
-	TRBV10-3	-	TRBJ2-3	CAISRDAITGTDTQYF	TGTGCCATCAGCAGGGACGCCATAACGGGGACAGATACGCAGTATTTT
-	TRBV7-2	-	TRBJ2-2	CASSLGHRPSGELFF	TGTGCCAGCAGCCTGGGGCACCGCCCGTCCGGGGAGCTGTTTTTT
once	TRBV5-5	TRBD1	TRBJ1-1	CASSLTFLDRGRTEAFF	TGTGCCAGCAGCTTGACTTTCCTGGACAGGGGGCGGACTGAAGCTTTCTTT
few	TRBV5-4	-	TRBJ2-6	CASSLGARGANVLTF	TGTGCCAGCAGCTTGGGGGCTCGCGGGGCCAACGTCCTGACTTTC
few	TRBV7-9	TRBD1	TRBJ1-1	CASSPGGTEAFF	TGTGCCAGCAGCCCAGGGGGGACTGAAGCTTTCTTT
-	TRBV7-3	-	TRBJ1-1	CASSLGPRGGAFF	TGTGCCAGCAGCTTAGGACCCAGGGGAGGCGCTTTCTTT
-	TRBV7-8	-	TRBJ2-1	CASSLGESSYNEQFF	TGTGCCAGCAGCTTGGGAGAGAGCTCCTACAATGAGCAGTTCTTC
few	TRBV6-1	-	TRBJ1-2	CASSEGEGGHGYTF	TGTGCCAGCAGTGAGGGTGAGGGTGGACATGGCTACACCTTC
few	TRBV9	-	TRBJ1-3	CASSPKRGAGNTIYF	TGTGCCAGCAGCCCAAAAAGGGGGGCTGGAAACACCATATATTTT
-	TRBV10-3	TRBD1	TRBJ1-3	CATLPGGPGNTIYF	TGTGCCACCCTACCAGGGGGTCCCGGGAACACCATATATTTT
-	TRBV28	-	TRBJ1-5	CASSLVLGFQPQHF	TGTGCCAGCAGTTTAGTCTTAGGATTTCAGCCCCAGCATTTT